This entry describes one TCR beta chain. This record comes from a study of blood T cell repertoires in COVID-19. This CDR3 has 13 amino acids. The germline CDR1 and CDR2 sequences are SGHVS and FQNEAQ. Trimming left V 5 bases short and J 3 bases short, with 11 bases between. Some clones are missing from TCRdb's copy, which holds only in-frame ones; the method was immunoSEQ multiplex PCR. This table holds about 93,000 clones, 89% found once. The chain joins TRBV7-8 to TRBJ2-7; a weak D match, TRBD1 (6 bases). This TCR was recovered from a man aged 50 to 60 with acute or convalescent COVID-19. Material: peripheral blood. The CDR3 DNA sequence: TGTGCCAGCAGCCGGGACATCTACTACGAGCAGTACGTC. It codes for CASSRDIYYEQYV.